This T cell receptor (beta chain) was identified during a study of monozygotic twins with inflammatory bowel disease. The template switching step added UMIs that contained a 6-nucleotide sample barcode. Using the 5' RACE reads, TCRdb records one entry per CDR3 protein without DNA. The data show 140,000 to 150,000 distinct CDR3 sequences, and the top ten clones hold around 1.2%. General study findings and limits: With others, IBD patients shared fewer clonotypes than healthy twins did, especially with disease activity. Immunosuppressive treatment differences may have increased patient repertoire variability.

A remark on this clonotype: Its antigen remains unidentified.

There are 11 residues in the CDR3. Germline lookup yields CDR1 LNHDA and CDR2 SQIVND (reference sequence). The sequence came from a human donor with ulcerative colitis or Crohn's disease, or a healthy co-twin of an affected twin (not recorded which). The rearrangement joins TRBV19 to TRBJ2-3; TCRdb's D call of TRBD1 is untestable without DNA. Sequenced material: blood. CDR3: CASGTTDTQYF.